Below, 22 T cell receptor beta chains from the same sample are listed, as sequenced in a study of CD8 T cells in Susac syndrome. It was with random hexamers that roughly 0.5 to 1 ug RNA was reverse transcribed. Each CDR3 protein gets one entry after TCRdb re-called the immunoSEQ multiplex PCR reads with MiXCR. The sample shows about 430,000 distinct CDR3 sequences, around 83% of them seen only once. Sequenced sample: CD8+ T cells from PBMCs. The origin of the receptors is a human donor with multiple sclerosis.

This clonotype was recorded a few times. The chain joins TRBV7-9 to TRBJ2-7; D is possibly TRBD1 or TRBD2 (5 bases each). V dropped 8 bases and J dropped 4 bases, with 21 bases sitting between them. The CDR3 has 15 residues. Per germline, CDR1 SEHNR and CDR2 FQNEAQ (reference sequence). CDR3 sequence (DNA): TGTGCCAGCGACTCCCCCCGGGACGGAACTTACGAGCAGTACTTC. It is translated as CASDSPRDGTYEQYF.

The chain has TRBV19 and TRBJ1-2; D gene unclear. The ends were cut back, 0 bases at V and 3 bases at J, with 14 bases in the middle. Per the germline V gene, CDR1 is LNHDA and CDR2 is SQIVND (reference sequence). This CDR3 spans 16 amino acids. The CDR3 DNA reads as TGTGCCAGTAGTATAGAAGGGAACAGCGGCGACTATGGCTACACCTTC. Translation gives CASSIEGNSGDYGYTF. The variable domain in full, with the rest retrieved from reference TRBV19 and TRBJ1-2, is DGGITQSPKYLFRKEGQNVTLSCEQNLNHDAMYWYRQDPGQGLRLIYYSQIVNDFQKGDIAEGYSVSREKKESFPLTVTSAQKNPTAFYLCASSIEGNSGDYGYTFGSGTRLTVV.

This clonotype appeared a single time. V and J are TRBV4-1 and TRBJ1-2; 11 bases agree with TRBD1. There are 17 residues in the CDR3. Germline trimming cut 0 bases from V and 4 bases from J; bases unmatched to any gene: 7. The germline V gene encodes CDR1 MGHRA and CDR2 YSYEKL. CDR3 bases: TGCGCCAGCAGCCAAGATCAGGACAGGGGGCTCGGCTATGGCTACACCTTC. Translation gives CASSQDQDRGLGYGYTF.

The CDR3, as DNA: TGTGCCAGCAGCTTAGAGGGGAAGGAAGACTACACCTTC. Translated, it gives CASSLEGKEDYTF. The chain links TRBV7-6 to TRBJ1-2; perhaps TRBD1 as D (5 bases). The CDR3 is 13 amino acids. Per germline, CDR1 SGHVS and CDR2 FNYEAQ. Trimming removed 1 base from V and 10 bases from J, with 13 bases in between.

This clonotype was picked up a small number of times. In DNA, the CDR3 is TGTGCCAGCAGTTTATTGGTTGCCCAGGGGACTGAAGCTTTCTTT. Protein sequence: CASSLLVAQGTEAFF. The genes are TRBV27 and TRBJ1-1; D might be TRBD1 (6 bases). The CDR3 is 15 amino acids. From germline, CDR1 is MNHEY and CDR2 SMNVEV (reference sequence). Trimming removed 1 base from V and 5 bases from J, with 14 bases in between.

This clonotype was seen once. The chain recombines TRBV29-1 with TRBJ1-2; possible D gene TRBD1, 5 bases. In germline, CDR1 is SQVTM, CDR2 ANQGSEA. CDR3 size: 13 residues. V was trimmed by 7 bases and J by 8 bases, leaving 20 bases between them. CDR3 sequence: CSGRAGTPEGYTF. As DNA, the CDR3 is TGCAGCGGGAGGGCAGGGACCCCAGAAGGCTACACCTTC.

The sample holds one count of this clonotype. The chain couples TRBV6-5 to TRBJ2-1, with 9 bases matching TRBD2. The CDR3 runs to 17 residues. The trim removed 2 bases at V and 3 bases at J, leaving 8 bases unmatched. Germline V CDR1 and CDR2: MNHEY, SVGAGI. CDR3 loop: CASSYSWSSGDYNEQFF. The CDR3 DNA follows: TGTGCCAGCAGTTACAGTTGGTCTAGCGGGGACTACAATGAGCAGTTCTTC.

The chain carries TRBV5-1 and TRBJ2-1; D is possibly TRBD1 or TRBD2 (5 bases each). V was shortened by 2 bases and J by 4 bases, with 13 bases between the two germline ends. The CDR3 runs 15 residues. Germline V gene sequence: CDR1 SGHRS, CDR2 YFSETQ. The CDR3 region has the DNA TGCGCCAGCAGCTTTTCTGGGGGTTCTTACAATGAGCAGTTCTTC. Translated, it gives CASSFSGGSYNEQFF. The full variable domain, in which reference TRBV5-1 and TRBJ2-1 provide the parts outside the CDR3, is KAGVTQTPRYLIKTRGQQVTLSCSPISGHRSVSWYQQTPGQGLQFLFEYFSETQRNKGNFPGRFSGRQFSNSRSEMNVSTLELGDSALYLCASSFSGGSYNEQFFGPGTRLTVL.

The rearrangement links TRBV30 to TRBJ1-1; 10 positions match TRBD1. The CDR3 runs to 13 residues. Losses at the gene ends were 0 bases for V and 13 bases for J; bases not matched to a gene: 8. CDR1 is GTSNPN, CDR2 SVGIG, per germline (reference sequence). The CDR3 loop is CAWSVIGRDRGFF. DNA of the CDR3: TGTGCCTGGAGTGTAATTGGTAGGGACAGGGGTTTCTTT.

V is TRBV24-1 and J is TRBJ1-3; no clear D. This CDR3 spans 17 amino acids. The germline CDR1 and CDR2 sequences are KGHDR and SFDVKD. V lost 1 base and J lost 0, with 12 bases in between. The CDR3: CATSDFGPRSSGNTIYF. CDR3 nucleotide sequence: TGTGCCACCAGTGATTTTGGGCCCCGAAGCTCTGGAAACACCATATATTTT.

The genes are TRBV5-6 and TRBJ2-7; D gene ambiguous. This CDR3 spans 12 amino acids. Per the germline V gene, CDR1 is SGHDT and CDR2 is YYEEEE. The V gene lost 6 bases and the J gene lost 2 bases, with 9 bases spanning the gap. CDR3 DNA: TGTGCCAGCACCTTAGGCCCCTACGAGCAGTACTTC. It specifies CASTLGPYEQYF.

This chain connects TRBV4-1 to TRBJ2-1, with 7 bases matching TRBD2. The CDR3 is made up of 15 amino acids. V was pared by 1 base and J by 2 bases, with 2 bases of the junction left unmatched. From germline, CDR1 is MGHRA and CDR2 YSYEKL. The CDR3 loop is CASSQGGGTYNEQFF. The CDR3 bases are TGCGCCAGCAGCCAAGGGGGGGGTACCTACAATGAGCAGTTCTTC.

This chain connects TRBV29-1 to TRBJ1-2; TRBD1 is a possible D gene (6 bases). The CDR3 extends over 12 amino acids. Trimming took 6 bases from V and 3 from J, leaving 11 bases between them. CDR1 and CDR2 from the germline V gene are SQVTM and ANQGSEA. The CDR3 region has the DNA TGCAGCGTAGTGACAGGAGACTATGGCTACACCTTC. This gives the protein CSVVTGDYGYTF. The full variable domain, with the rest looked up from reference TRBV29-1 and TRBJ1-2, is SAVISQKPSRDICQRGTSLTIQCQVDSQVTMMFWYRQQPGQSLTLIATANQGSEATYESGFVIDKFPISRPNLTFSTLTVSNMSPEDSSIYLCSVVTGDYGYTFGSGTRLTVV.

This rearrangement joins TRBV5-1 to TRBJ2-7; 7 bases fit TRBD2. CDR1 is SGHRS and CDR2 is YFSETQ in the germline V gene. J gave up 4 bases and V 1 base, and 8 bases lay outside the gene matches. The CDR3 is 15 amino acids. The CDR3 coding sequence is TGCGCCAGCAGCTTGTCAGCTAGCGGTCAATACGAGCAGTACTTC. Residues: CASSLSASGQYEQYF.

In its sample, this clonotype was seen once. At one boundary the junction diverges from the germline segment, which might be a read error. V gene TRBV7-9 combines with J gene TRBJ2-1; D gene uncertain. This CDR3 has 11 amino acids. Looked up from germline, CDR1 is SEHNR and CDR2 is FQNEAQ (reference sequence). CDR3: CSSSPPNEQFF. The CDR3 nucleotides read TGTTCCAGCAGCCCACCGAATGAGCAGTTCTTC.

V is TRBV12-3 or TRBV12-4 and J is TRBJ1-1; TRBD1 agrees at 7 bases. The CDR3 spans 15 residues. Trimming cost V 3 bases and J 7 bases; bases outside gene matches: 11. As DNA, the CDR3 is TGTGCCAGCAGTTTTGACTTGCCGGGACAGCTTGAAGCTTTCTTT. Translation gives CASSFDLPGQLEAFF.

This clonotype was counted only a few times. The chain uses TRBV27 and TRBJ2-3; 7 bases agree with TRBD2. The CDR3 has 15 amino acids. Germline CDR1 and CDR2: MNHEY and SMNVEV (reference sequence). With 5 bases clipped from V and 1 base from J, the junction kept 6 bases outside the gene matches. The chain's CDR3 is CASSPWAGGTDTQYF. In DNA form, the CDR3 reads TGTGCCAGCAGTCCTTGGGCGGGAGGCACAGATACGCAGTATTTT.

The rearrangement links TRBV6-4 to TRBJ2-3, with 9 nucleotides matching TRBD2. CDR3 size: 15 residues. J gave up 5 bases and V 6 bases, and 9 bases lay outside the gene matches. Germline lookup yields CDR1 MRHNA and CDR2 SNTAGT. The CDR3: CASSFSSGTGDTQYF. DNA for the CDR3: TGTGCCAGCAGCTTTTCTAGCGGGACGGGAGATACGCAGTATTTT.

In DNA form, the CDR3 reads TGCGCCAGCAGCTTAGGGACGGAAAATTCACCCCTCCACTTT. It specifies CASSLGTENSPLHF. The chain has TRBV5-1 and TRBJ1-6, with D possibly being TRBD1 (5 bases). Germline-derived CDR1 and CDR2 are SGHRS and YFSETQ. The CDR3 length is 14 residues. Trimming cost V 2 bases and J 7 bases, with 10 bases left between them.

V is TRBV5-6 and J is TRBJ1-2; D remains ambiguous. In germline, CDR1 is SGHDT, CDR2 YYEEEE. The CDR3 has 12 residues. V was trimmed by 0 bases and J by 8 bases, leaving 8 bases between them. Here the CDR3 reads CASSLGGTGYTF. The CDR3 region has the DNA TGTGCCAGCAGCTTGGGTGGTACCGGCTACACCTTC.

J is TRBJ2-3 and V is TRBV6-5, with TRBD2 as a possible D gene (5 bases). Germline V gives CDR1 MNHEY, CDR2 SVGAGI. The V gene lost 7 bases and the J gene lost 3 bases, with 11 bases spanning the gap. CDR3 size: 13 residues. The chain's CDR3 is CASTQLVTDTQYF. The DNA for the CDR3 is TGTGCCAGCACTCAACTAGTTACAGATACGCAGTATTTT.

The rearrangement links TRBV7-9 to TRBJ2-1, with a possible D match to TRBD2 (5 bases). Germline V CDR1 and CDR2: SEHNR, FQNEAQ (reference sequence). The CDR3 length is 15 residues. V was trimmed by 3 bases and J by 0 bases, leaving 9 bases between them. The CDR3 nucleotides read TGTGCCAGCAGCTTGGTGGGGAGCTCCTACAATGAGCAGTTCTTC. This encodes CASSLVGSSYNEQFF.